This paragraph reports one TCR beta chain. This clonotype was picked up many times. Its antigen is still unknown. No base quality values were provided; no much bigger clone lies one nucleotide off. These data belong to a study of T-cell reconstitution after alpha-beta-depleted transplantation in children (dated by TCRdb to the mid-2010s). Looking at the study overall: T-cell immune reconstitution after TCRalphabeta/CD19-depleted allogeneic hematopoietic cell transplantation in children was quantitatively tracked in the study by means of TCR repertoire profiling. The paper's findings and limits, for the study overall: Over subsequent months, a decline in hyperexpanded clone frequencies was noted, and after one year, T-cell counts and TCRbeta diversity were mostly ascribed to newly produced T cells. In some patients, the high TCRbeta diversity seen at day 60 was put down to recipient T cells and intrathymic progenitors that had survived conditioning. The apparently early alphabetaT-cell count recovery about two months after transplant was reportedly dependent on only several hundred rapidly expanded clones derived from non-depleted graft cells.

Libraries were prepared through PCR. Sequenced on an Illumina HiSeq 2500. TCR library preparation used molecular barcoding, with unique molecular identifiers applied to normalize quantification of the TCRbeta repertoire. TCRdb itself trimmed the public reads at Q25 with fastp, ran MiXCR and retained productive beta chains. All rows with the same CDR3 protein become a single entry with the most common DNA and genes. The sample table holds fewer than 700,000 distinct CDR3 sequences, of which roughly 13% were seen once. The ten largest clones capture about 2% of the sample. Interpreted using the paper, the treatment or condition label stands for: allogeneic hematopoietic cell transplantation with graft depleted of TCRalphabeta T cells and CD19 B cells. Transplant recipients were children who received TCRalphabeta/CD19-depleted allogeneic hematopoietic cell grafts. The material sequenced was PBMCs, mostly from graft donor cells, taken 360 days after TCRalphabeta/CD19-depleted stem cell transplant. This sequence was found in a male patient under 18 who had a stem cell transplant for acute myeloid leukemia, so the T cells may come from the graft donor.

This receptor carries the CDR3 CAITITGTHSYNEQFF. The nucleotide sequence is TGTGCCATCACTATCACCGGGACGCACTCCTACAATGAGCAGTTCTTC. The rearrangement combines TRBV10-3 with TRBJ2-1; the D call is possibly TRBD1 or TRBD2, each sharing 5 bases. Reading from cysteine to phenylalanine, the CDR3 counts 16 amino acids. The read is trimmed to its CDR3 DNA, 48 bases read in frame from base 1. Taken from the germline V gene, the CDR1 and CDR2 loops are ENHRY and SYGVKD. The V and J ends are trimmed by 7 bases and 0 bases, leaving 16 bases between them.